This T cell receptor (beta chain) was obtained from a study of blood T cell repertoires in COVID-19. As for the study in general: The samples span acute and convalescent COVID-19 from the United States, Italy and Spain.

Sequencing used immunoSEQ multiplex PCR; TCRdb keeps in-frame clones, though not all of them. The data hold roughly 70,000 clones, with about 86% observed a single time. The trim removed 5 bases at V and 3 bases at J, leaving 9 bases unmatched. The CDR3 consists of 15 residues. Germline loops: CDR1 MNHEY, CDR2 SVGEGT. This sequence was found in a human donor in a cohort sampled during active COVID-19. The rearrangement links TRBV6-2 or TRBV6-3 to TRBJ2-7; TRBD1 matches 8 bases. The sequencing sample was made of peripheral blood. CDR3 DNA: TGTGCCAGCAGTCGTGGACAGGGTCGAGGCTACGAGCAGTACTTC. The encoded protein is CASSRGQGRGYEQYF.